These 5 T cell receptor beta chains were sequenced from one sample in a study of preoperative IRX-2 immunotherapy in early breast cancer. Treatment here: preoperative locoregional IRX-2 cytokine immunotherapy. Using immunoSEQ multiplex PCR, the repertoire was profiled, and TCRdb retains in-frame clones only, with some absent. The sample yields approximately 96,000 clones, about nine tenths seen once. The material was tumor tissue, obtained after IRX-2 immunotherapy. These receptors were collected from a human donor with breast cancer.

The chain carries TRBV5-1 and TRBJ1-1; the D is unclear. This CDR3 comprises 15 residues. Between the trimmed V and J ends, which lost 2 bases and 3 bases, there was a span of 14 bases. Per the germline V gene, CDR1 is SGHRS and CDR2 is YFSETQ. The CDR3 DNA follows: TGCGCCAGCAGCTTTAATCCCGGAGTAGACACTGAAGCTTTCTTT. It codes for CASSFNPGVDTEAFF.

V and J are TRBV5-1 and TRBJ1-2, with D tentatively TRBD1 (5 bases). Germline V gives CDR1 SGHRS, CDR2 YFSETQ. This CDR3 comprises 14 residues. Trimming cost V 5 bases and J 3 bases, with 14 bases left between them. CDR3 nucleotides: TGCGCCAGCAGTCTCGCAGGGTCATACTATGGCTACACCTTC. Amino acids: CASSLAGSYYGYTF.

V usage is TRBV5-1 and J usage is TRBJ1-2; 10 positions agree with TRBD1. Per germline, CDR1 SGHRS and CDR2 YFSETQ. Losses at the gene ends were 5 bases for V and 6 bases for J; bases not matched to a gene: 7. The CDR3 is 14 residues long. Here the CDR3 DNA reads TGCGCCAGCAGTTGGGGAGGACAGGGGGATGGCTACACCTTC. Translated, it gives CASSWGGQGDGYTF.

This clone is a singleton in its sample. The V call is TRBV12-5, the J call TRBJ2-1; perhaps TRBD2 as D (6 bases). V was shortened by 0 bases and J by 5 bases, with 11 bases between the two germline ends. Germline CDR1 and CDR2: LGHNT and FRNRAP. This CDR3 spans 15 amino acids. Written as DNA, the CDR3 is TGTGCTAGTGGTTTGGTAGTTTTAGCGGACAATGAGCAGTTCTTC. Translating it yields CASGLVVLADNEQFF.

The chain is built from TRBV14 and TRBJ2-7; 7 bases line up with TRBD1. This CDR3 has 12 amino acids. Germline-derived CDR1 and CDR2 are SGHDN and FVKESK. Unmatched junction bases numbered 5, after V lost 6 bases and J lost 6 bases. The CDR3 is CASRRGQGEQYF. The CDR3 region has the DNA TGTGCCAGCAGAAGGGGGCAAGGCGAGCAGTACTTC.